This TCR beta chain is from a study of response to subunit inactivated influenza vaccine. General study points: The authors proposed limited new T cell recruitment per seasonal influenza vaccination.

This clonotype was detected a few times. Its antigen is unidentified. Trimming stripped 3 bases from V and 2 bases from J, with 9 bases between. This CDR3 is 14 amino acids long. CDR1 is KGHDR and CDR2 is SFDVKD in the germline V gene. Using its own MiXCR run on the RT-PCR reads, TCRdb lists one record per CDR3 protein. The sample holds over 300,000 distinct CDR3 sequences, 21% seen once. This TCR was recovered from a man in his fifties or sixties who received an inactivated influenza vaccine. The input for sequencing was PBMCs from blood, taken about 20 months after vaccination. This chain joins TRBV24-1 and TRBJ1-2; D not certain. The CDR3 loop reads CATSDDTGNYGYTF. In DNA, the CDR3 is TGTGCCACCAGTGATGACACGGGGAACTATGGCTACACCTTC.